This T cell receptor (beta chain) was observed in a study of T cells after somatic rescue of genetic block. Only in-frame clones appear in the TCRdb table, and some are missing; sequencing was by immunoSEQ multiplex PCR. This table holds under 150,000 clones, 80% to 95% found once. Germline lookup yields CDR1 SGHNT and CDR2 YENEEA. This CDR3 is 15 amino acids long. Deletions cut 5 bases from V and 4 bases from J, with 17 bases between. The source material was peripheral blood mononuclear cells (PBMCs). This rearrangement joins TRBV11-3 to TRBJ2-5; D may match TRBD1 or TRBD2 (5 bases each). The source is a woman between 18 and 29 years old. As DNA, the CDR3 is TGTGCCAGCAGCCCAGAGGGACGGTACCCAGAGACCCAGTACTTC. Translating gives CASSPEGRYPETQYF. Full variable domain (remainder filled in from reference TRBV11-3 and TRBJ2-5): EAGVVQSPRYKIIEKKQPVAFWCNPISGHNTLYWYLQNLGQGPELLIRYENEEAVDDSQLPKDRFSAERLKGVDSTLKIQPAELGDSAVYLCASSPEGRYPETQYFGPGTRLLVL.